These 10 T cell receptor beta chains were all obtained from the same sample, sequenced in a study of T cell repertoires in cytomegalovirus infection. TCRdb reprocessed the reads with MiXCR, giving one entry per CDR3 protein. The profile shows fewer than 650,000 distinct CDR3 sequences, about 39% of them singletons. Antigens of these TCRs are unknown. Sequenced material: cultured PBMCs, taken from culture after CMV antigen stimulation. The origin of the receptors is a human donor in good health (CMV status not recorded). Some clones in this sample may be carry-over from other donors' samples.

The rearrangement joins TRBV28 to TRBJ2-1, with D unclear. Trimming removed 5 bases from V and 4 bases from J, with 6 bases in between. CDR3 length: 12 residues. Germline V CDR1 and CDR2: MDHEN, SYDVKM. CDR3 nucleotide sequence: TGTGCCAGCAGTGCCCCGTACAATGAGCAGTTCTTC. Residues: CASSAPYNEQFF.

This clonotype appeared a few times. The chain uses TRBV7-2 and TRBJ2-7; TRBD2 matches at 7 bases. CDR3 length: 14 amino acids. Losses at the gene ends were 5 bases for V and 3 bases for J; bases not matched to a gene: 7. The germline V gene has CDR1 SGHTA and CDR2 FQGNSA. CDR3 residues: CASSPVGGGYEQYF. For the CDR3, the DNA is TGTGCCAGCAGCCCGGTGGGCGGGGGCTACGAGCAGTACTTC.

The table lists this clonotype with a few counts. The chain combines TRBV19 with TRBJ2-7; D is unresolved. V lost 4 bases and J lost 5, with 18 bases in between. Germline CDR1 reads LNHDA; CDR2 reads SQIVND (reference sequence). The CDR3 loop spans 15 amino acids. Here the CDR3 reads CASSSDNSNGDEQYF. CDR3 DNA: TGTGCCAGTAGTAGTGACAACTCGAATGGCGACGAGCAGTACTTC.

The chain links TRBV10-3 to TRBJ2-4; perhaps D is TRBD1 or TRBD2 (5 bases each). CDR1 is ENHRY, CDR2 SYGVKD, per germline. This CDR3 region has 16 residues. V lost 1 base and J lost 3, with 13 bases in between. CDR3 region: CAISEWAGSDKNIQYF. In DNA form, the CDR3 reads TGTGCCATCAGTGAGTGGGCAGGGAGCGACAAAAACATTCAGTACTTC.

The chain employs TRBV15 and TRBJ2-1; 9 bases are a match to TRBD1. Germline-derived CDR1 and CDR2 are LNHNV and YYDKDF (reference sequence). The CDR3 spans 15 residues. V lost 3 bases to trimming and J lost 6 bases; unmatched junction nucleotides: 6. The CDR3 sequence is CATSSSGTGSNEQFF. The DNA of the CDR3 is TGTGCCACCAGCAGTTCGGGGACAGGGAGCAATGAGCAGTTCTTC.

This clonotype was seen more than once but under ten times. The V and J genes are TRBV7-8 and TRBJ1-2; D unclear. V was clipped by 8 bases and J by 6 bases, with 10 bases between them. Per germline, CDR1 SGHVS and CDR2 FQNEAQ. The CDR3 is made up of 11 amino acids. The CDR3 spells CASESADGYTF. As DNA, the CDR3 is TGTGCCAGCGAAAGTGCCGATGGCTACACCTTC.

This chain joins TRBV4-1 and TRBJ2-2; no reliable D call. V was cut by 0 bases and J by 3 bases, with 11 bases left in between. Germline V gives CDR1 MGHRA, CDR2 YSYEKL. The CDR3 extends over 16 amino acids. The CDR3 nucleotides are TGCGCCAGCAGCCAAGAAATGCGGACCTACACCGGGGAGCTGTTTTTT. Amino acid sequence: CASSQEMRTYTGELFF.

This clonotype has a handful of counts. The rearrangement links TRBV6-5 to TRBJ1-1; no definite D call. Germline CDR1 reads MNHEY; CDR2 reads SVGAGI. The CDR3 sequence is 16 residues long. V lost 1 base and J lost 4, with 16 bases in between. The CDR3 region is CASSYFATTQGTEAFF. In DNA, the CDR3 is TGTGCCAGCAGTTACTTCGCAACTACCCAAGGCACTGAAGCTTTCTTT.

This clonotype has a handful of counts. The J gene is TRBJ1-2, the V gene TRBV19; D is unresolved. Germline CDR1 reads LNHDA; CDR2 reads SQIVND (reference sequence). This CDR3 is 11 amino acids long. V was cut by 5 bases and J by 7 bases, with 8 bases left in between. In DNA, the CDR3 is TGTGCCAGTAGTTGGGGTGCTGGCTACACCTTC. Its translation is CASSWGAGYTF.

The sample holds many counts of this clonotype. The CDR3 bases are TGTGCCAGCAGCACGGGAGGGAACTATGGCTACACCTTC. Amino acid sequence: CASSTGGNYGYTF. The chain combines TRBV6-1 with TRBJ1-2; D is unclear. CDR1 and CDR2 (germline): MNHNS, SASEGT. V was pared by 6 bases and J by 2 bases, with 10 bases between. The length of the CDR3 is 13 residues.